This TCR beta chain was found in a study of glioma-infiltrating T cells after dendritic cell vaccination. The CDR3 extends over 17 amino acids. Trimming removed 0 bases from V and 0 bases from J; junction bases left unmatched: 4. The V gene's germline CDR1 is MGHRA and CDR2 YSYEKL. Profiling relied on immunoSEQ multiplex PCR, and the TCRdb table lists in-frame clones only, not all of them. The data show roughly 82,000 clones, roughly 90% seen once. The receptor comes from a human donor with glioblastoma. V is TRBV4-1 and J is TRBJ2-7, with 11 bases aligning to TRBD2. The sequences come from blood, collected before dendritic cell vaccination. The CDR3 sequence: CASSQDASGRYSYEQYF. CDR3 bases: TGCGCCAGCAGCCAAGATGCTAGCGGGAGGTACTCCTACGAGCAGTACTTC.